This record concerns one T cell receptor beta chain sequence. This clonotype came up many times. It lacks a known antigen. It has no much larger one-base neighbor in the sample; base qualities were not kept. Trimming leaves V shorter by 4 bases and J shorter by 6 bases, with the junction holding 9 bases beyond the gene matches. The CDR3, from cysteine to phenylalanine, totals 15 residues. CDR3 DNA only is kept here, 45 bases in frame from base 1. Per the germline V gene, SNHLY is the CDR1 and FYNNEI is the CDR2. The data stem from a study of Graves' ophthalmopathy and Graves' hyperthyroidism (dated by TCRdb to the late 2010s). Regarding the complete study: Peripheral blood was collected before any treatment was given, at the time of initial diagnosis. TCR beta repertoire signatures were used to distinguish Graves' ophthalmopathy from Graves' hyperthyroidism and to predict progression to ophthalmopathy. In total, approximately 130 blood samples were TCR-sequenced: 40 to 45 ophthalmopathy, over 70 hyperthyroidism and roughly 17 hyperthyroidism-to-ophthalmopathy patients. To explore V-J signatures that distinguish ophthalmopathy from hyperthyroidism, a discovery set of 90 to 100 patients was enrolled, made up of 40 to 45 with ophthalmopathy and fewer than 60 with stable hyperthyroidism. The independent validation cohort included about 19 hyperthyroidism patients plus 17 patients who later progressed from hyperthyroidism to ophthalmopathy. T-cell repertoires of thyroid tissue and blood were compared in over 5 hyperthyroidism patients. After sampling, hyperthyroidism patients received methimazole starting at 30 mg daily, and ophthalmopathy patients received high-dose intravenous methylprednisolone. Study-wide conclusions, independent of this receptor: In validation, the model predicted ophthalmopathy progression with more than 70% sensitivity and about 73% specificity; 12 predicted patients were CT-confirmed with GO in a median of roughly 6.8 months. No statistical method was used to set the sample size in advance, and the investigators knew which group each participant was assigned to. In cross-validation, the 13-signature model distinguished ophthalmopathy from stable hyperthyroidism with 85% to 90% sensitivity and nearly 82% specificity, and in the test set the corresponding values were around 80% and 75%. Most of the expanded thyroid clonotypes with a frequency above 0.001 were also detected in blood, and it was suggested that the thyroid immune response may be reflected by blood repertoires.

Hyperthyroidism was considered stable if no progression to ophthalmopathy occurred within 18 months of follow-up. Hyperthyroidism patients were newly diagnosed, with disease duration under 2 months, and aged 18 to 65 years. Patients with other autoimmune diseases, uncontrolled infections, pregnancy or lactation were excluded from the study. Clinical symptoms, serum thyroxine, TRAb, thyroid ultrasound and orbital computed tomography formed the basis of the diagnosis. PBMCs were isolated from roughly 10 ml of fresh peripheral blood by Ficoll-Paque density gradient centrifugation. Total RNA was extracted using Trizol reagent, and RNA quality was checked on an Agilent 2100 Bioanalyzer. For repertoire sequencing, the TCR beta CDR3 regions were amplified from RNA transcripts. A first-round RT-PCR used HTBI primers with the Qiagen OneStep RT-PCR kit, followed by a second-round multiplex PCR, size selection and purification. Sequencing of the libraries was carried out on an Illumina HiSeq2000 in paired-end mode with 100 bp reads. As for the original processing: Reads were processed with SOAPnuke, discarding reads with adapters, uncalled bases, mean Phred below 15, or no exact constant-primer or identifier match. High-quality paired reads were merged with COPE v1.2.5. Unique nucleotide sequences were defined as clonotypes and aligned to IMGT TRB V, D and J references using MiTCR v1.1. The analysis was limited to V-J combinations with a frequency above 0.0001, which together covered just over 98% of the repertoires. For each V-J combination, a TCR clonal expansion and chaos score was defined as the ratio of F50 clonal expansion to chaos observed in the TCRdist matrix. Features were reduced by Welch's t-statistics and random forest to some 13 V-J combinations, which fed a naive Bayes classifier. The similarity between thyroid and blood repertoires was quantified using the Morisita-Horn index. TCRdb reworked the public reads: Q25 trimming with fastp, MiXCR clone assembly, productive beta chains retained. Merged by CDR3 protein, the rows form single entries marked with the most common genes and DNA. For this entry, the V and J calls and clone size follow TCRdb and not the study's own pipeline. Present in this sample are 300,000 to 400,000 distinct CDR3 sequences, about a sixth of which were seen just once. Roughly 2.3% of the sample is taken by the ten largest.

Specimen: peripheral blood. The sequence links TRBV2 to TRBJ2-7; TRBD1 aligns with 10 central bases. The TCR comes from an adult woman with stable Graves' hyperthyroidism. The nucleotide sequence is TGTGCCAGCAGTGCGATGGGACAGGGGAGTTTCGAGCAGTACTTC. The resulting protein is CASSAMGQGSFEQYF.